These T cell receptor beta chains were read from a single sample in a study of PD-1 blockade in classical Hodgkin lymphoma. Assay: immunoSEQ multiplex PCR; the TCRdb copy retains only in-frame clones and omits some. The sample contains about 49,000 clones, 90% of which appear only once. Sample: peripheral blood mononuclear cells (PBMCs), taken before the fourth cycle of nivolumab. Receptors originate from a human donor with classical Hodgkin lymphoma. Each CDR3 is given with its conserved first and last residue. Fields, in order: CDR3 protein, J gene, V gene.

CDR3 protein: CASSSSGTSATDTQYF
J gene: TRBJ2-3
V gene: TRBV7-3

CDR3 protein: CASSRDATDNEQFF
J gene: TRBJ2-1
V gene: TRBV11-3

CDR3 protein: CASSPTDGSYGYTF
J gene: TRBJ1-2
V gene: TRBV9

CDR3 protein: CASSLDRDRELFF
J gene: TRBJ2-2
V gene: TRBV5-1

CDR3 protein: CASAEASTDTQYF
J gene: TRBJ2-3
V gene: TRBV5-1

CDR3 protein: CAWSPPPGINEKLFF
J gene: TRBJ1-4
V gene: TRBV30

CDR3 protein: CASRRGTAGQPQHF
J gene: TRBJ1-5
V gene: TRBV2

CDR3 protein: CASSAPGGYTF
J gene: TRBJ1-2
V gene: TRBV9

CDR3 protein: CASSLRPSYNEQFF
J gene: TRBJ2-1
V gene: TRBV13

CDR3 protein: CSVEVLAGYEQYF
J gene: TRBJ2-7
V gene: TRBV29-1

CDR3 protein: CASSLRLAGGQETQYF
J gene: TRBJ2-5
V gene: TRBV7-6

CDR3 protein: CASSWGQRVGSEAFF
J gene: TRBJ1-1
V gene: TRBV5-1

CDR3 protein: CASSVYSNEKLFF
J gene: TRBJ1-4
V gene: TRBV6-1

CDR3 protein: CASSIGAGVAEETQYF
J gene: TRBJ2-5
V gene: TRBV19

CDR3 protein: CAWSVFETQYF
J gene: TRBJ2-5
V gene: TRBV30

CDR3 protein: CATRTFYEQYF
J gene: TRBJ2-7
V gene: TRBV6-5